One sample yielded the 13 T cell receptor beta chains listed below, sequenced in a study of T cell responses to AZD1222 COVID-19 vaccine. Clones were sequenced by immunoSEQ multiplex PCR, and TCRdb holds only the in-frame ones, with some missing. The table shows approximately 140,000 clones, with about 90% occurring only once. The sequences come from peripheral blood, collected on day 0 of AZD1222 vaccination. Source of these receptors: an adult in good health.

V usage is TRBV9 and J usage is TRBJ2-7; no definite D call. This CDR3 comprises 14 residues. Per the germline V gene, CDR1 is SGDLS and CDR2 is YYNGEE. V lost 0 bases, J lost 7 bases, and 14 bases lay in between. The CDR3 coding sequence is TGTGCCAGCAGCGTAGAAGACTTTTCTTTGGAGCAGTACTTC. This codes for CASSVEDFSLEQYF.

This rearrangement joins TRBV24-1 to TRBJ1-2, with D unresolved. Trimming removed 4 bases at V and 7 bases at J, with 6 bases between. The CDR3 loop spans 11 amino acids. Germline assignment: CDR1 KGHDR and CDR2 SFDVKD. CDR3 bases: TGTGCCACCAGTGACGGGTTTGGCTACACCTTC. It yields the protein CATSDGFGYTF.

This chain uses TRBV27 with TRBJ1-2; D unresolved. CDR1 and CDR2 (germline): MNHEY, SMNVEV (reference sequence). The V and J ends lost 2 bases and 1 base respectively, with 14 bases between them. The CDR3 length is 16 residues. The CDR3 DNA is TGTGCCAGCAGTTTAATGTTTCTGGGCGGTAACTATGGCTACACCTTC. This encodes CASSLMFLGGNYGYTF.

This sequence joins TRBV2 and TRBJ1-1, with 7 bases fitting TRBD1. V lost 6 bases to trimming and J lost 5 bases; unmatched junction nucleotides: 6. This CDR3 is built from 13 residues. Looked up from germline, CDR1 is SNHLY and CDR2 is FYNNEI. The DNA for the CDR3 is TGTGCCAGCAGCACGACAGGGTCAACTGAAGCTTTCTTT. Translated: CASSTTGSTEAFF.

The chain carries TRBV6-2 or TRBV6-3 and TRBJ2-2; the D gene is possibly TRBD1 (5 bases). Germline CDR1 is MNHEY and CDR2 is SVGEGT. V was pared by 5 bases and J by 0 bases, with 10 bases between. The CDR3 spans 15 residues. CDR3 coding DNA: TGTGCCAGCAGTGGGGCCAGCTCGAACACCGGGGAGCTGTTTTTT. This gives the protein CASSGASSNTGELFF.

The genes are TRBV28 and TRBJ2-7, with TRBD2 matching over 13 bases. Germline V CDR1 and CDR2: MDHEN, SYDVKM. With 5 bases clipped from V and 5 bases from J, the junction kept 9 bases outside the gene matches. The CDR3 covers 16 residues. Here the CDR3 reads CASSGYGTSGTNEQYF. CDR3 bases: TGTGCCAGCAGTGGGTACGGGACTAGCGGGACCAACGAGCAGTACTTC.

V and J are TRBV29-1 and TRBJ2-7; D is unresolved. Deletions cut 5 bases from V and 3 bases from J, with 5 bases between. CDR1 and CDR2 (germline): SQVTM, ANQGSEA. This CDR3 is 10 amino acids long. The CDR3 bases are TGCAGCGTTTTAGGCTACGAGCAGTACTTC. This encodes CSVLGYEQYF.

CDR3 sequence: CAWSTGTFTSGNTIYF. CDR3 nucleotide sequence: TGTGCCTGGAGTACCGGGACCTTTACCTCTGGAAACACCATATATTTT. This sequence joins TRBV30 and TRBJ1-3; tentative D call: TRBD1 (5 bases). V lost 2 bases, J lost 0 bases, and 14 bases lay in between. Germline assignment: CDR1 GTSNPN and CDR2 SVGIG (reference sequence). The CDR3 loop spans 16 amino acids.

The chain uses TRBV9 and TRBJ2-5; 9 bases are shared with TRBD2. The CDR3 runs 16 residues. CDR1 SGDLS and CDR2 YYNGEE come from the germline V gene. V lost 0 bases and J lost 5; bases outside the gene matches: 8. This chain's CDR3 is CASSVGASGRWETQYF. The DNA for the CDR3 is TGTGCCAGCAGCGTAGGGGCAAGCGGGAGGTGGGAGACCCAGTACTTC.

This chain uses TRBV6-5 with TRBJ1-6, with D maybe TRBD1 (6 bases). V was trimmed by 2 bases and J by 4 bases, leaving 12 bases between them. CDR1 is MNHEY, CDR2 SVGAGI, per germline. The CDR3 runs 16 residues. CDR3 coding DNA: TGTGCCAGCAGTTACCGGGACACTTCATATAATTCACCCCTCCACTTT. It specifies CASSYRDTSYNSPLHF.

The gene calls are TRBV28 and TRBJ2-2, with D possibly being TRBD1 or TRBD2 (6 bases each). Trimming removed 4 bases at V and 3 bases at J, with 18 bases between. Germline values: CDR1 MDHEN, CDR2 SYDVKM. The CDR3 length is 17 residues. The CDR3 region has the DNA TGTGCCAGCAGTTCCGGAGGGGGAGTCCCGGACACCGGGGAGCTGTTTTTT. This encodes CASSSGGGVPDTGELFF.

The chain combines TRBV7-3 with TRBJ2-5; D is possibly TRBD1 (6 bases). CDR3 length equals 14 residues. V lost 4 bases to trimming and J lost 5 bases, with 14 bases between them. Germline CDR1 SGHTA, CDR2 FQGTGA. CDR3: CASSSQGLGETQYF. In DNA form, the CDR3 reads TGTGCCAGCAGCTCCCAGGGGCTGGGGGAGACCCAGTACTTC.

The chain is built from TRBV28 and TRBJ1-2; D might be TRBD1 (5 bases). Germline CDR1 is MDHEN and CDR2 is SYDVKM. This CDR3 comprises 16 residues. V lost 3 bases and J 7 bases, leaving 21 bases between the germline ends. The DNA for the CDR3 is TGTGCCAGCAGTTTGGAAGGGGTAAGGGACCCAACTGGCTACACCTTC. Translation: CASSLEGVRDPTGYTF.